This T cell receptor beta chain was captured by sequencing in a study of Ad26.COV2.S vaccination and SARS-CoV-2 variants. The wider study: The study gave Ad26.COV2.S intramuscularly, once or twice 56 days apart.

Study findings and constraints: Breadth of non-spike TCRs did not differ between vaccinees and placebo recipients.

Stated treatment: around 19 received Ad26.COV2.S at low or high dose, single or two shots; about 5 received placebo; per-sample allocation not given. Day 63 after the first vaccine or placebo injection was the time point for sampling. Sequencing was performed with immunoSEQ multiplex PCR; in TCRdb, only in-frame clones are kept and a portion is missing. The table has hundreds of thousands of clones, about 89% seen once. For this clone: Its antigen is currently unknown. The same CDR3 arises from other DNA sequences in this sample as well.

The starting material was peripheral blood, obtained in a trial of Ad26.COV2.S vaccine versus placebo. The sequence was obtained from a person between 18 and 65 years old who received the Ad26.COV2.S COVID-19 vaccine or a placebo.

This chain's CDR3 is CASSLGTGGSQPQHF. The CDR3 DNA follows: TGTGCCAGCAGCTTAGGGACAGGGGGCAGTCAGCCCCAGCATTTT. The chain joins TRBV7-9 to TRBJ1-5; 11 positions agree with TRBD1. The CDR3 totals 15 residues. Trimming took 1 base from V and 6 from J; bases not matched to a gene: 2. Looked up from germline, CDR1 is SEHNR and CDR2 is FQNEAQ (reference sequence).